The following is a TCR beta chain sequence with its context. What it recognizes is unknown. Unrecorded immune exposures were likely, despite nominal health at sampling. These data come from a study of cytomegalovirus exposure and HLA in healthy donors. Whole-study results and caveats: Rarity held for most TCR sequences, but there were some public TCRs that occurred in many donors. With later analysis, a missense DCLRE1C variant became linked to TCR beta V- and J-gene trimming. Some TCR beta chains (roughly 160 of them) were listed as cytomegalovirus-associated.

Amplification used 60 Vbeta primers and 13 Jbeta primers. Assay used: immunoSEQ multiplex PCR; TCRdb lists only in-frame clones, some missing. The data hold 60,000 to 70,000 clones, with around 76% observed a single time. The junction had 5 bases not matched to a gene; V was cut back by 2 bases and J by 7 bases. Germline-derived CDR1 and CDR2 are MGHRA and YSYEKL. The CDR3 runs to 16 residues. The chain employs TRBV4-1 and TRBJ1-6; TRBD1 agrees at 10 bases. The clonotype was recovered from a man in his fifties or sixties in good health and CMV-seronegative. The material sequenced was PBMCs. In DNA, the CDR3 is TGCGCCAGCAGCCAAATCCGGGACAGGGGAAATTCACCCCTCCACTTT. It is translated as CASSQIRDRGNSPLHF.